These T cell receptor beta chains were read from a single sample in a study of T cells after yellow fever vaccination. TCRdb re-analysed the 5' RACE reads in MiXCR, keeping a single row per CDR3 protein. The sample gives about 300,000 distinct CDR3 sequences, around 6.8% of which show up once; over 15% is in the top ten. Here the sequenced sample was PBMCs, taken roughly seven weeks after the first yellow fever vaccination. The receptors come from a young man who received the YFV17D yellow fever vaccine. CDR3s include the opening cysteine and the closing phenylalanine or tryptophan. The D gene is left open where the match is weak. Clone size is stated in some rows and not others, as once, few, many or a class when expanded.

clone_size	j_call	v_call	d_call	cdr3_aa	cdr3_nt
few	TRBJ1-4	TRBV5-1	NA	CASSEAWGKKLFF	TGCGCCAGCAGCGAGGCGTGGGGGAAAAAACTGTTTTTT
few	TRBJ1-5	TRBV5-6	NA	CASSAKTGFGNQPQHF	TGTGCCAGCAGCGCCAAAACAGGGTTTGGGAATCAGCCCCAGCATTTT
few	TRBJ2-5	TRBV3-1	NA	CASSQAGTGGLKETQYF	TGTGCCAGCAGCCAAGCAGGAACGGGGGGCCTTAAAGAGACCCAGTACTTC
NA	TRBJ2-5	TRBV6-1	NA	CASSITRGTQYF	TGTGCCAGCAGTATAACTCGCGGGACCCAGTACTTC
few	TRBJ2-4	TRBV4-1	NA	CASSRDGTGAKNIQYF	TGCGCCAGCAGCCGAGACGGGACTGGGGCCAAAAACATTCAGTACTTC
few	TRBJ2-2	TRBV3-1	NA	CASSQVGTGELFF	TGTGCCAGCAGCCAAGTGGGGACCGGGGAGCTGTTTTTT
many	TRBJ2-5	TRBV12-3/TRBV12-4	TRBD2	CASRAGTSGVETQYF	TGTGCCAGCAGGGCCGGGACTAGCGGGGTCGAGACCCAGTACTTC
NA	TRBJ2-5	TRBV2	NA	CADGETETQYF	TGTGCCGACGGGGAGACGGAGACCCAGTACTTC
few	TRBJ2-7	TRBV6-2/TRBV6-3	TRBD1	CASSGTGKYEQYF	TGTGCCAGCTCAGGGACAGGAAAATACGAGCAGTACTTC
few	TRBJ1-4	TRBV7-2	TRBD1	CASSQRQGSIEKLFF	TGTGCCAGCAGTCAACGACAGGGAAGCATTGAAAAACTGTTTTTT
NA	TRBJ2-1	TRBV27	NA	CASSLRGARLNEQFF	TGTGCCAGCAGTTTAAGGGGGGCTAGATTGAATGAGCAGTTCTTC
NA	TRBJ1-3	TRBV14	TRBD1	CASSPDRVLNTIYF	TGTGCCAGCAGCCCCGACAGGGTTTTGAACACCATATATTTT
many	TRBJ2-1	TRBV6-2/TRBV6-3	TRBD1	CASSSGTGGFNEQFF	TGTGCCAGCAGCTCAGGGACAGGGGGCTTCAATGAGCAGTTCTTC
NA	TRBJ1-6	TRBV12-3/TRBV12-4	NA	CASSFVGGMNSPLHF	TGTGCCAGCAGTTTCGTTGGGGGTATGAATTCACCCCTCCACTTT
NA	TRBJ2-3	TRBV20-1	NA	CSARGQARRNTQYF	TGCAGTGCTAGGGGCCAAGCGAGGCGGAATACGCAGTATTTT
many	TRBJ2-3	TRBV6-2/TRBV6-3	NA	CASSRPDTQYF	TGTGCCAGCAGTCGGCCAGATACGCAGTATTTT
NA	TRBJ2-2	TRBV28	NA	CASSWDPAIGELFF	TGTGCCAGCAGTTGGGACCCCGCGATCGGGGAGCTGTTTTTT
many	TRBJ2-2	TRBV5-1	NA	CASSLSGGELFF	TGCGCCAGCAGCTTATCGGGAGGGGAGCTGTTTTTT
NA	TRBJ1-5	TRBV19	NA	CASSWAPSNQPQHF	TGTGCCAGTAGTTGGGCCCCGAGTAATCAGCCCCAGCATTTT
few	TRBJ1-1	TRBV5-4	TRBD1	CASSSTRDRGTEAFF	TGTGCCAGCAGCTCGACCCGGGACAGAGGGACTGAAGCTTTCTTT
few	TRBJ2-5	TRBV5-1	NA	CASSLASSGETQYF	TGCGCCAGCAGCTTGGCCTCCAGTGGGGAGACCCAGTACTTC
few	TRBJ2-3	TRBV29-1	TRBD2	CSVERSGGTSSTDTQYF	TGCAGCGTTGAAAGGAGCGGGGGGACTTCTAGCACAGATACGCAGTATTTT
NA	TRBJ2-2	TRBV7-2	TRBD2	CASSFTSGGNTGELFF	TGTGCCAGCAGCTTCACTAGCGGGGGGAACACCGGGGAGCTGTTTTTT
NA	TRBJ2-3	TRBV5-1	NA	CASGYSQDPDTQYF	TGCGCCAGCGGATATTCGCAGGACCCAGATACGCAGTATTTT
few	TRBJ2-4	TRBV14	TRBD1	CASSPRTGAENIQYF	TGTGCCAGCAGCCCTAGGACAGGGGCGGAAAACATTCAGTACTTC
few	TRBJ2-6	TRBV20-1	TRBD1	CCARGQGGGGANVLTF	TGCTGTGCTAGAGGACAGGGTGGAGGTGGGGCCAACGTCCTGACTTTC
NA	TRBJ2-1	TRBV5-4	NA	CASSFGSSSYNEQFF	TGTGCCAGCAGCTTTGGGTCAAGCTCCTACAATGAGCAGTTCTTC
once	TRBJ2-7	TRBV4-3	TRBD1	CTSSQAGTGAYEQYF	TGCACCAGCAGCCAAGCGGGGACAGGGGCCTACGAGCAGTACTTC
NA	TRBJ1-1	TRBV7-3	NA	CASSLIQQGEAFF	TGTGCCAGCAGCTTAATCCAACAGGGTGAAGCTTTCTTT
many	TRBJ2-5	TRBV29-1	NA	CSVEDLDATQYF	TGCAGCGTTGAAGATCTAGACGCGACCCAGTACTTC
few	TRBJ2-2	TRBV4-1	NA	CASSQIDPGELFF	TGCGCCAGCAGCCAGATTGATCCCGGGGAGCTGTTTTTT
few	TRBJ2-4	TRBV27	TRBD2	CASSLSSGGPDKNIQYF	TGTGCCAGCAGTTTATCCAGCGGGGGCCCCGACAAAAACATTCAGTACTTC
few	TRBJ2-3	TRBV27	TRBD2	CASSGTTSGGQDTQYF	TGTGCCAGCAGTGGAACGACTAGCGGGGGACAAGATACGCAGTATTTT
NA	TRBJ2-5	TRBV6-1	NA	CASRVAGLQETQYF	TGTGCCAGCAGGGTGGCAGGGCTTCAAGAGACCCAGTACTTC
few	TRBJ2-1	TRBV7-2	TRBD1	CASSSPRTGGSGNEQFF	TGTGCCAGCAGCTCCCCTCGGACAGGGGGTTCGGGCAATGAGCAGTTCTTC
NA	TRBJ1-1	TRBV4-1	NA	CASSQEPVWGTEAFF	TGCGCCAGCAGCCAAGAACCAGTCTGGGGCACTGAAGCTTTCTTT
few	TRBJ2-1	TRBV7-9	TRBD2	CASSSVAGVSNEQFF	TGTGCCAGCAGTTCCGTAGCGGGGGTCTCCAATGAGCAGTTCTTC
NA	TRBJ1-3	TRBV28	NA	CASIKGGQFSGNTIYF	TGTGCCAGCATCAAGGGGGGCCAGTTCTCTGGAAACACCATATATTTT
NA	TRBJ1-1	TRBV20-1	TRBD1	CSASRGHTNTEAFF	TGCAGTGCTAGTAGGGGGCATACGAACACTGAAGCTTTCTTT
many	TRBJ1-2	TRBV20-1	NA	CSARVPGASYGYTF	TGCAGTGCTAGAGTCCCAGGGGCCTCCTATGGCTACACCTTC
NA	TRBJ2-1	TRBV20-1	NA	CSARTGLSYNEQFF	TGCAGTGCTAGGACAGGTTTATCCTACAATGAGCAGTTCTTC
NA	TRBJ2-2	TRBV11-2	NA	CASSSGRGFASGTGELFF	TGTGCCAGCAGCTCCGGCCGAGGTTTTGCCTCGGGGACCGGGGAGCTGTTTTTT
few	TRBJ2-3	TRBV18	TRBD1	CASSPRQGGADTQYF	TGTGCCAGCTCACCCAGACAGGGGGGCGCAGATACGCAGTATTTT
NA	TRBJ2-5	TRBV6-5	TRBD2	CASSYRSSGGSGTQYF	TGTGCCAGCAGTTACCGCTCTAGCGGGGGGTCCGGGACCCAGTACTTC
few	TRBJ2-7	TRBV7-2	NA	CASSLRTTEQYF	TGTGCCAGCAGCTTAAGGACCACCGAGCAGTACTTC
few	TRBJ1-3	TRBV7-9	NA	CASSQLRDIWGNTIYF	TGTGCCAGCAGCCAATTAAGGGACATTTGGGGAAACACCATATATTTT
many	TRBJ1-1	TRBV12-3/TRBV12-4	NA	CASSLVGGGPEAFF	TGTGCCAGCAGTTTAGTCGGCGGGGGCCCTGAAGCTTTCTTT
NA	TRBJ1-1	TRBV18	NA	CASSTGGGNTEAFF	TGTGCCAGCTCCACCGGGGGGGGAAACACTGAAGCTTTCTTT
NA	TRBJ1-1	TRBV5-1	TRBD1	CASLAGGAGTEAFF	TGCGCCAGCCTGGCAGGGGGCGCGGGCACTGAAGCTTTCTTT
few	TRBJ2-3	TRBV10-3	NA	CAISLNSPDTQYF	TGTGCCATCAGTCTTAATAGTCCAGATACGCAGTATTTT
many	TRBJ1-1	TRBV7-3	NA	CASSIGPGGTEAFF	TGTGCCAGCAGCATCGGGCCCGGGGGCACTGAAGCTTTCTTT
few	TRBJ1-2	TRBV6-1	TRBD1	CASRIVRDSYGYTF	TGTGCCAGCAGAATAGTGCGGGACAGCTATGGCTACACCTTC
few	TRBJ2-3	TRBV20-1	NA	CSAPLMRGTDTQYF	TGCAGTGCACCCTTGATGAGGGGCACAGATACGCAGTATTTT